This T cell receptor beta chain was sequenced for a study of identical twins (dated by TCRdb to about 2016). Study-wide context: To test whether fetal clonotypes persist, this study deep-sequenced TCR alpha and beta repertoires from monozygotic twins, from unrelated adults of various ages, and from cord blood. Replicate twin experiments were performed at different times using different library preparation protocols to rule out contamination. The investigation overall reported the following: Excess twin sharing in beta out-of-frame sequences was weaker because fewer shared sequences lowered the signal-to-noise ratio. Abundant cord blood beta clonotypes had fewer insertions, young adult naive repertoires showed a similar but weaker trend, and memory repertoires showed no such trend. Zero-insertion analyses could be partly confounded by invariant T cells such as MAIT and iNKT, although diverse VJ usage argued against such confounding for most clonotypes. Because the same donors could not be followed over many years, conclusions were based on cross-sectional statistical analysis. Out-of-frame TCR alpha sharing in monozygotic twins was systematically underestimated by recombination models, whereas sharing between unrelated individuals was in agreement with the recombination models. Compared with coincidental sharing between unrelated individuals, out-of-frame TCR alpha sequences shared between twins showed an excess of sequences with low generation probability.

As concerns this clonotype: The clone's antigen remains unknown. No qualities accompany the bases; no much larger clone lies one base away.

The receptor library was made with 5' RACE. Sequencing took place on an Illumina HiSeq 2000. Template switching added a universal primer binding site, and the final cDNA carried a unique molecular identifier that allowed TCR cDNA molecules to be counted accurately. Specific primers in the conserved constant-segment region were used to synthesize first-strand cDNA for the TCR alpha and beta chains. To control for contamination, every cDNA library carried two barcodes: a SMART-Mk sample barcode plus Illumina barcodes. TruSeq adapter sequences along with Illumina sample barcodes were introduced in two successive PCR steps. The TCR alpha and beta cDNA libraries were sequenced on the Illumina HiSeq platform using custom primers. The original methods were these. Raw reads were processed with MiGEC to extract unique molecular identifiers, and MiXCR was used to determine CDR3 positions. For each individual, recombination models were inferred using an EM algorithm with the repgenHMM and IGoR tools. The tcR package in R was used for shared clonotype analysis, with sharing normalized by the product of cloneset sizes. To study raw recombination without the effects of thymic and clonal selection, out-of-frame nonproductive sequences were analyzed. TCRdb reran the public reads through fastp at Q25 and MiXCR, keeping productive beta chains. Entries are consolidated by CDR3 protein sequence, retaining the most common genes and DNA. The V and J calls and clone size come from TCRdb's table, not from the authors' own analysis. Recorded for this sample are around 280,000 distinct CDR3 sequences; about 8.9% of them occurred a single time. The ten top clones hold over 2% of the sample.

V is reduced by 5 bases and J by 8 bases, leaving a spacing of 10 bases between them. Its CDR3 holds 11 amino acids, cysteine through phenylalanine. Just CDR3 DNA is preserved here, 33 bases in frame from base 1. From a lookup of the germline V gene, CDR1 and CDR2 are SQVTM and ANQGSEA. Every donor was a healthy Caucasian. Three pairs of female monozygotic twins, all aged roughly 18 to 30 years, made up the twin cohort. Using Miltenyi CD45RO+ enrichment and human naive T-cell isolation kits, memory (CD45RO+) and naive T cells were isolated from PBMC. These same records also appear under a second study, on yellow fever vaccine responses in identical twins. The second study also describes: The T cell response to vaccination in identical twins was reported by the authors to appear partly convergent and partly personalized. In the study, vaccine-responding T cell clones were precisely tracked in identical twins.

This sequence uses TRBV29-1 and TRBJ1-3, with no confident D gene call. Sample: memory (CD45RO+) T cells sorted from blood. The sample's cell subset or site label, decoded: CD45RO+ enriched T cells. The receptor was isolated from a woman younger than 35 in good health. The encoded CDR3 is CSVRVLYTIYF. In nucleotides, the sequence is TGCAGCGTTAGGGTTCTATACACCATATATTTT.